Below are 6 T cell receptor beta chains sequenced from a single sample in a study of early T cells in non-severe SARS-CoV-2 infection (dated by TCRdb to the early 2020s). Library creation used 5' RACE. The instrument was a NextSeq 500. TCRdb applied fastp at Q25 and MiXCR to the public reads, then kept only in-frame beta chains. For every CDR3 protein sequence, its rows merge into one entry that carries the most common genes and DNA. The sample table lists roughly 42,000 distinct CDR3 sequences, 12% of them with a count of one. Roughly 16% of the sample is taken by the ten largest. The sample taken for sequencing was whole blood. These receptors all stem from an adult who was a healthcare worker with PCR-confirmed SARS-CoV-2 infection or an uninfected control (not recorded which).

In this sample, this clonotype turned up a few times. V and J are TRBV6-5 and TRBJ1-2; D perhaps matches TRBD1 (5 bases). The V gene lost 6 bases and the J gene lost 5 bases, with 25 bases spanning the gap. Germline loops: CDR1 MNHEY, CDR2 SVGAGI. The CDR3 has 17 residues. DNA of the CDR3: TGTGCCAGCAGCCTATCCACTCAGGGCCTCGCTGTTTATGGCTACACCTTC. Translated, it gives CASSLSTQGLAVYGYTF.

This clonotype was counted many times. The chain is built from TRBV19 and TRBJ2-7; tentative D call: TRBD1 (5 bases). CDR1 is LNHDA and CDR2 is SQIVND in the germline V gene (reference sequence). This CDR3 contains 13 residues. Deletions cut 2 bases from V and 5 bases from J, with 10 bases between. The CDR3 region is CASSIQGSNEQYF. DNA for the CDR3: TGTGCCAGTAGTATACAGGGAAGCAACGAGCAGTACTTC.

This clonotype was detected only a few times. This chain joins TRBV6-2 or TRBV6-3 and TRBJ2-1; D perhaps matches TRBD2 (5 bases). The CDR3 consists of 14 residues. V was pared by 3 bases and J by 6 bases, with 12 bases between. Germline values: CDR1 MNHEY, CDR2 SVGEGT. The CDR3 DNA reads as TGTGCCAGCAGTTATGGAGAGGGTAGCAATGAGCAGTTCTTC. Encoded protein: CASSYGEGSNEQFF.

This clonotype was seen only a few times. V and J are TRBV7-2 and TRBJ2-2, with TRBD2 identical over 8 bases. V dropped 1 base and J dropped 3; count of bases not matched to a gene: 1. This CDR3 region has 15 residues. Germline V gene data show CDR1 as SGHTA and CDR2 as FQGNSA. The CDR3 region has the DNA TGTGCCAGCAGCTTAGAGCGGGGGTACACCGGGGAGCTGTTTTTT. Encoded protein: CASSLERGYTGELFF. The variable domain in full, with the rest retrieved from reference TRBV7-2 and TRBJ2-2, is GAGVSQSPSNKVTEKGKDVELRCDPISGHTALYWYRQSLGQGLEFLIYFQGNSAPDKSGLPSDRFSAERTGGSVSTLTIQRTQQEDSAVYLCASSLERGYTGELFFGEGSRLTVL.

This clonotype turned up a few times. The chain recombines TRBV20-1 with TRBJ2-3; perhaps TRBD2 as D (6 bases). V was cut by 3 bases and J by 2 bases, with 12 bases left in between. The CDR3 spans 14 residues. CDR1 DFQATT and CDR2 SNEGSKA come from the germline V gene (reference sequence). The CDR3 reads CSASPAGYTDTQYF. The CDR3, as DNA: TGCAGTGCTAGTCCAGCGGGCTACACAGATACGCAGTATTTT.

This chain links TRBV7-2 with TRBJ2-3; D uncertain. Germline V gives CDR1 SGHTA, CDR2 FQGNSA. Trimming shortened V by 6 bases and J by 4 bases, and 5 bases separated the two germline ends. The CDR3 has 11 amino acids. The CDR3 coding sequence is TGTGCCAGCAGTAAATCAGATACGCAGTATTTT. Its protein product is CASSKSDTQYF.